This T cell receptor beta chain was sequenced for a study of OX40 agonist ivuxolimab in advanced cancers. Study-level results: Within 6 weeks, CD4+ and CD8+ blood T cells expanded clonally at 0.1 to 3.0 mg/kg. Expanded peripheral T cells had an undetermined antigen specificity.

Profiled with immunoSEQ multiplex PCR; TCRdb holds only in-frame clones, not every one. The sample lists approximately 84,000 clones, roughly 89% occurring once. A word on this clone: Its target is unknown.

V lost 6 bases and J lost 4, with 12 bases in between. This CDR3 contains 14 residues. CDR1 MNHEY and CDR2 SMNVEV come from the germline V gene (reference sequence). This TCR was recovered from an adult with an advanced solid tumor such as melanoma, head and neck, liver or kidney cancer. The V and J genes are TRBV27 and TRBJ1-4, with a possible D match to TRBD1 (6 bases). The sequencing used CD4+ or CD8+ T cells sorted from blood, collected in a trial of the OX40 agonist ivuxolimab. The CDR3 is CASRMTGHNEKLFF. The CDR3 DNA follows: TGTGCCAGCAGGATGACGGGACATAATGAAAAACTGTTTTTT. Looking up the rest from reference TRBV27 and TRBJ1-4 gives the full variable domain: EAQVTQNPRYLITVTGKKLTVTCSQNMNHEYMSWYRQDPGLGLRQIYYSMNVEVTDKGDVPEGYKVSRKEKRNFPLILESPSPNQTSLYFCASRMTGHNEKLFFGSGTQLSVL.